This T cell receptor beta chain comes out of a study of blood T cells in healthy people across ages. Study conclusions and caveats: As age increased, TCR beta diversity per million T cells fell in a roughly linear fashion.

In the case of this clonotype: Its antigen is not known. A much larger clone differs from this one at a single base, so this may be a read error.

This CDR3 is 18 amino acids long. Germline CDR1 is SGHTS and CDR2 is YDEGEE. A second PCR, run for roughly 7 to 11 cycles, used a sample-barcoded 5' primer plus a J-beta primer mix. A template-switch adaptor containing 12 random nucleotides labeled each cDNA molecule. TCRdb analysed the 5' RACE reads with MiXCR anew, one entry per CDR3 protein. The top ten hold around 49% of the sample, which has a few hundred thousand distinct CDR3 sequences, 50% to 60% seen once. The receptor comes from a man between 60 and 75 years old in good health. The J gene is TRBJ2-5, the V gene TRBV5-8; D assignment may be TRBD1 or TRBD2 (6 bases each). The sample taken for sequencing was blood. The CDR3 protein is CASSLDTGGGWRRETLYF. The CDR3 DNA is TGTGCCAGCAGCTTGGACACCGGGGGCGGTTGGCGGCGAGAGACCCTGTACTTC. The entire variable domain, with the rest obtained from reference TRBV5-8 and TRBJ2-5, is as follows: EAGVTQSPTHLIKTRGQQATLRCSPISGHTSVYWYQQALGLGLQFLLWYDEGEERNRGNFPPRFSGRQFPNYSSELNVNALELEDSALYLCASSLDTGGGWRRETLYFGPGTRLLVL.